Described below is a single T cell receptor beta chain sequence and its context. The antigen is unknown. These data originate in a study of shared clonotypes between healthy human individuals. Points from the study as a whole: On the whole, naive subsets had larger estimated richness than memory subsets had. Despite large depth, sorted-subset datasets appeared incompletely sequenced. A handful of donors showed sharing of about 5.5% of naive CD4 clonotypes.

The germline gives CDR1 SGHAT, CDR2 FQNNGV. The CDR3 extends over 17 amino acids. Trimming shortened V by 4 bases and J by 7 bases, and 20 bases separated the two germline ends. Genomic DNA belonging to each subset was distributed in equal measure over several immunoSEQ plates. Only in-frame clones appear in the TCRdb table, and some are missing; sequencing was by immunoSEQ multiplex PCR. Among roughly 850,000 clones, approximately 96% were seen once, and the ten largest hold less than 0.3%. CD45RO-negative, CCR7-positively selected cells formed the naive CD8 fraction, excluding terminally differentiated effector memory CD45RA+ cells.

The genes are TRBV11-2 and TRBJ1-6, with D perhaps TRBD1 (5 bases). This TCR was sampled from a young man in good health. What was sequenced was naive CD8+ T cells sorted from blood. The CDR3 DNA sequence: TGTGCCAGCAGCTCCACGCCTCGCGGCAGGGCGAATTCACCCCTCCACTTT. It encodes CASSSTPRGRANSPLHF.